This record concerns one T cell receptor (beta chain) sequence. The antigen is unknown. Looked up from germline, CDR1 is WNHNN and CDR2 is SYGVQD (reference sequence). V was clipped by 3 bases and J by 2 bases; unmatched bases: 5. This CDR3 has 15 amino acids. The data were taken from a study of T cells in Graves' hyperthyroidism and ophthalmopathy. Study as a whole: Initial diagnosis, before any treatment, was when peripheral blood was collected.

Study observations and caveats: Model-based prediction identified ophthalmopathy a median 6.5 months prior to its onset. Peripheral blood also featured most of the thyroid clonotypes expanded above 0.001.

Amplification targeted TCR beta CDR3 regions from RNA transcripts. During a first-round RT-PCR of the TCR CDR3, the HTBI primer set was used. TCRdb fed the multiplex PCR reads into MiXCR, producing one record per CDR3 protein. The data hold about 270,000 distinct CDR3 sequences, with approximately 20% observed a single time. Criteria for exclusion of patients were uncontrolled infection, other autoimmune disease, pregnancy or lactation. The chain couples TRBV10-1 to TRBJ2-7; 9 nucleotides align to TRBD1. Sequenced: blood. This clonotype was obtained from a man aged 30 to 45 with Graves' ophthalmopathy. CDR3 DNA sequence: TGCGCCAGCAGTGAAGGACAGGGGACAACCTACGAGCAGTACTTC. Protein: CASSEGQGTTYEQYF.